Presented here are 20 T cell receptor beta chains from one specimen sequenced in a study of cytomegalovirus exposure and HLA in healthy donors. PCR employed 60 Vbeta and 13 Jbeta primers. Assay: immunoSEQ multiplex PCR; the TCRdb copy retains only in-frame clones and omits some. Counted here are some 140,000 clones, around 82% occurring once; the ten biggest clones make up around 1.2%. The sample comprised PBMCs. These receptors originate from a man aged 50-59 years in good health and CMV-seronegative.

The chain combines TRBV6-5 with TRBJ2-1; 7 bases agree with TRBD2. The V and J ends lost 5 bases and 4 bases, in that order; junction bases with no gene match: 5. CDR1 MNHEY and CDR2 SVGAGI come from the germline V gene. This CDR3 contains 14 residues. CDR3 bases: TGTGCCAGCAGTCATACTAGCGAGTACAATGAGCAGTTCTTC. Translated, it gives CASSHTSEYNEQFF.

The J gene is TRBJ2-1, the V gene TRBV11-2, with D possibly TRBD1 on 6 matching bases. V was clipped by 4 bases and J by 3 bases, with 13 bases between them. The CDR3 runs 15 residues. Germline assignment: CDR1 SGHAT and CDR2 FQNNGV. This CDR3 reads CASSSADRLYNEQFF. The CDR3 coding sequence is TGTGCCAGCAGCTCCGCCGACAGGCTCTACAATGAGCAGTTCTTC. Based on the CDR3 plus reference TRBV11-2 and TRBJ2-1, the full variable domain is EAGVAQSPRYKIIEKRQSVAFWCNPISGHATLYWYQQILGQGPKLLIQFQNNGVVDDSQLPKDRFSAERLKGVDSTLKIQPAKLEDSAVYLCASSSADRLYNEQFFGPGTRLTVL.

In DNA, the CDR3 is TGCGCCAGCAGCTTGGGGGCCGGAAACGAGCAGTACTTC. It codes for CASSLGAGNEQYF. The chain is built from TRBV5-1 and TRBJ2-7; no reliable D call. Germline V lookup: CDR1 SGHRS, CDR2 YFSETQ. This CDR3 comprises 13 residues. The V and J ends lost 0 bases and 5 bases respectively, with 9 bases between them.

This clone was detected only a few times. CDR3: CASSSRAGEYNEQFF. Here the CDR3 DNA reads TGTGCCAGCAGCTCGAGGGCAGGGGAGTACAATGAGCAGTTCTTC. The chain uses TRBV7-2 and TRBJ2-1, with D tentatively TRBD1 (6 bases). CDR3 length equals 15 residues. V was clipped by 4 bases and J by 4 bases, with 14 bases between them. Germline lookup yields CDR1 SGHTA and CDR2 FQGNSA.

The chain combines TRBV28 with TRBJ1-5; D remains unclear. V was clipped by 7 bases and J by 0 bases, with 13 bases between them. The germline CDR1 and CDR2 sequences are MDHEN and SYDVKM. This CDR3 region has 15 residues. CDR3 in DNA: TGTGCCAGCATAAGACAAACGGCTAGCAATCAGCCCCAGCATTTT. Protein sequence: CASIRQTASNQPQHF.

J is TRBJ1-2 and V is TRBV2, with 7 bases that match TRBD1. The CDR3 totals 13 residues. Germline V gene data show CDR1 as SNHLY and CDR2 as FYNNEI. The trim removed 7 bases at V and 8 bases at J, leaving 10 bases unmatched. CDR3 sequence (DNA): TGTGCCAGCACGAGGGACAGCTTAGGGGGCTACACCTTC. This codes for CASTRDSLGGYTF.

This chain joins TRBV7-9 and TRBJ2-5; perhaps TRBD2 as D (5 bases). The germline V gene encodes CDR1 SEHNR and CDR2 FQNEAQ (reference sequence). The CDR3 contains 18 residues. V dropped 5 bases and J dropped 1 base, with 23 bases sitting between them. CDR3 region: CASSPPHRMSGAQETQYF. The CDR3 DNA is TGTGCCAGCAGCCCCCCCCACCGGATGAGCGGAGCCCAAGAGACCCAGTACTTC.

The chain carries TRBV6-1 and TRBJ2-7, with a weak D call TRBD2 (7 bases). The germline CDR1 and CDR2 sequences are MNHNS and SASEGT. There are 15 residues in the CDR3. Trimming left V 6 bases short and J 0 bases short, with 15 bases between. CDR3 residues: CASRGGGISSYEQYF. CDR3 DNA sequence: TGTGCCAGCAGAGGGGGGGGAATTAGCTCCTACGAGCAGTACTTC.

This rearrangement joins TRBV6-5 to TRBJ1-2, with 7 bases matching TRBD1. CDR1 MNHEY and CDR2 SVGAGI come from the germline V gene. This CDR3 comprises 13 residues. Trimming took 6 bases from V and 2 from J; bases not matched to a gene: 3. CDR3 in amino acids: CASRETGNYGYTF. The CDR3 DNA follows: TGTGCCAGCAGAGAGACAGGGAACTATGGCTACACCTTC.

The V call is TRBV5-1, the J call TRBJ2-7; maybe TRBD1 (6 bases). The CDR3 sequence is 14 residues long. CDR1 is SGHRS, CDR2 YFSETQ, per germline. Trimming left V 3 bases short and J 1 base short, with 11 bases between. The CDR3 coding sequence is TGCGCCAGCAGCTCCCCGGACAGTTCCTACGAGCAGTACTTC. Encoded protein: CASSSPDSSYEQYF.

This chain uses TRBV13 with TRBJ2-1; 8 nucleotides align to TRBD2. CDR1 and CDR2 from the germline V gene are PRHDT and FYEKMQ (reference sequence). The CDR3 runs to 15 residues. Losses at the gene ends were 0 bases for V and 7 bases for J; bases not matched to a gene: 5. The CDR3 loop is CASSLGSGKVNEQFF. For the CDR3, the DNA is TGTGCCAGCAGCTTAGGTAGCGGGAAGGTGAATGAGCAGTTCTTC.

V is TRBV5-1 and J is TRBJ2-5, with a tentative D call TRBD2 (5 bases). There are 14 residues in the CDR3. Germline CDR1 and CDR2: SGHRS and YFSETQ. The germline V and J ends were trimmed by 4 bases and 4 bases, with 14 bases remaining between them. The CDR3: CASSPGSGIETQYF. The DNA of the CDR3 is TGCGCCAGCAGCCCGGGGTCGGGGATAGAGACCCAGTACTTC.

The chain uses TRBV6-5 and TRBJ2-7, with TRBD1 identical over 10 bases. This CDR3 spans 15 amino acids. In germline, CDR1 is MNHEY, CDR2 SVGAGI. J lost 1 base, V lost 5 bases, and 5 bases had no gene match. The CDR3 nucleotides are TGTGCCAGCAGTGCCGGGACAGGGGATTCCTACGAGCAGTACTTC. Protein: CASSAGTGDSYEQYF.

In this sample, this clone turned up a few times. This chain uses TRBV4-1 with TRBJ2-7; TRBD2 agrees at 8 bases. V trimming: 2 bases; J trimming: 7 bases; junction bases outside the gene matches: 10. The CDR3 spans 15 residues. The V gene's germline CDR1 is MGHRA and CDR2 YSYEKL. The CDR3 spells CASSQPGGGKWEQYF. In DNA form, the CDR3 reads TGCGCCAGCAGCCAACCCGGGGGGGGGAAGTGGGAGCAGTACTTC.

This clone was seen once. This chain links TRBV9 with TRBJ2-7, with a tentative D call TRBD1 (6 bases). The germline V gene has CDR1 SGDLS and CDR2 YYNGEE. The V gene lost 4 bases and the J gene lost 0 bases, with 14 bases spanning the gap. This CDR3 has 15 residues. CDR3 DNA sequence: TGTGCCAGCAGCCCCCAGGGCAGGGGCTCCTACGAGCAGTACTTC. This translates into CASSPQGRGSYEQYF.

This clone showed up just once. V is TRBV5-1 and J is TRBJ2-7; 9 positions agree with TRBD1. This CDR3 region has 14 residues. With 4 bases clipped from V and 7 bases from J, the junction kept 9 bases outside the gene matches. The germline CDR1 and CDR2 sequences are SGHRS and YFSETQ. The DNA of the CDR3 is TGCGCCAGCAGCCCGGGGACAGGGTTGAGGGAGCAGTACTTC. This encodes CASSPGTGLREQYF.

The chain recombines TRBV10-1 with TRBJ2-3, with 9 positions matching TRBD1. The CDR3 consists of 15 residues. V was clipped by 4 bases and J by 2 bases; unmatched bases: 4. Germline V gene data show CDR1 as WNHNN and CDR2 as SYGVQD (reference sequence). The CDR3 nucleotides read TGCGCCAGCAGTGCCGGACAGGGGTCCACAGATACGCAGTATTTT. This gives the protein CASSAGQGSTDTQYF.

The gene calls are TRBV28 and TRBJ2-7; D is unresolved. The V end was cut by 4 bases, the J end by 7 bases, with 26 bases between. The V gene's germline CDR1 is MDHEN and CDR2 SYDVKM. The CDR3 has 17 amino acids. In DNA form, the CDR3 reads TGTGCCAGCAGTTCCGACCGTTTGGAACAGAACCGGTTGGAGCAGTACTTC. It is translated as CASSSDRLEQNRLEQYF.

The V call is TRBV5-1, the J call TRBJ2-3, with 9 bases identical to TRBD1. The CDR3 is made up of 14 amino acids. Germline trimming cut 1 base from V and 5 bases from J; bases unmatched to any gene: 2. Germline values: CDR1 SGHRS, CDR2 YFSETQ. CDR3 bases: TGCGCCAGCAGCTTGAGACAGGGGGTAGATACGCAGTATTTT. Translating gives CASSLRQGVDTQYF.

The gene calls are TRBV5-4 and TRBJ1-4; D gene uncertain. V was trimmed by 7 bases and J by 4 bases, leaving 8 bases between them. Germline V gene lookup returns CDR1 SGHNT and CDR2 YYREEE (reference sequence). The CDR3 runs 12 residues. CDR3 sequence: CASQEDNEKLFF. The CDR3 DNA follows: TGTGCCAGCCAGGAGGATAATGAAAAACTGTTTTTT.